This T cell receptor (beta chain) was profiled in a study of STAT3 mutations in large granular lymphocyte leukemia. The data were produced by immunoSEQ multiplex PCR, yet TCRdb's version contains in-frame clones alone and is incomplete. The sample lists about 10,000 clones; 88% were seen once. Findings of the study overall: In 6 of 18 patients, new TCR clonotypes emerged after therapy. Every T-cell large granular lymphocyte leukemia patient had at least one immunodominant TCR beta clonotype. Suggested: STAT3 mutation was not the ancestral event for these clonal expansions. Treatment regimens differed across patients between samplings.

A remark on this clone: Its antigen remains unknown.

The CDR3 length is 16 residues. The TCR originated in a man aged 55 to 70 with T-cell large granular lymphocyte leukemia. Some clones in this sample may be carry-over from other donors' samples. The sequenced sample was peripheral blood mononuclear cells. V is TRBV21-1 and J is TRBJ2-7. TRBV21-1 is tagged as a pseudogene. The CDR3 protein is CASAQMGFITTYEQYF. DNA of the CDR3: TGTGCCAGCGCACAAATGGGGTTTATTACGACCTACGAGCAGTACTTC.